Each of the 20 T cell receptor beta chains below was sequenced from the same sample in a study of blood T cell repertoires in COVID-19. Method: immunoSEQ multiplex PCR; TCRdb's copy keeps in-frame clones and lacks some. The sample yields 120,000 to 150,000 clones, approximately 88% seen once. Sequencing was performed on peripheral blood. The receptors shown here come from a human donor in a cohort sampled during active COVID-19.

This clone was seen just once. The rearrangement links TRBV6-5 to TRBJ1-5; the match to TRBD1 covers 7 bases. V dropped 7 bases and J dropped 7; count of bases not matched to a gene: 13. CDR3 length: 15 residues. The germline V gene encodes CDR1 MNHEY and CDR2 SVGAGI. CDR3 loop: CASKKVTGEYQPQHF. CDR3 sequence (DNA): TGTGCCAGCAAAAAGGTCACAGGGGAATACCAGCCCCAGCATTTT.

The genes are TRBV15 and TRBJ2-1; maybe TRBD1 (6 bases). Germline loops: CDR1 LNHNV, CDR2 YYDKDF (reference sequence). V was clipped by 1 base and J by 7 bases, with 11 bases between them. This CDR3 contains 14 residues. CDR3 amino acids: CATSRGIGGNEQFF. The CDR3 DNA reads TGTGCCACCAGCAGAGGGATAGGGGGTAATGAGCAGTTCTTC.

This chain uses TRBV18 with TRBJ1-2; 8 bases align to TRBD1. The junction had 15 bases not matched to a gene; V was cut back by 3 bases and J by 3 bases. CDR1 is KGHSH and CDR2 is LQKENI in the germline V gene. There are 18 residues in the CDR3. CDR3 loop: CASSPSPPDRASDYGYTF. The CDR3 bases are TGTGCCAGCTCACCGTCACCGCCGGACAGGGCAAGTGACTATGGCTACACCTTC.

This sequence joins TRBV4-3 and TRBJ1-6; D possibly corresponds to TRBD1 (5 bases). CDR1 is LGHNA and CDR2 is YSLEER in the germline V gene. CDR3 length: 14 amino acids. CDR3 DNA sequence: TGCGCGGCAGGACCACAAGGGGTTAATTCACCCCTCCACTTT. This encodes CAAGPQGVNSPLHF.

The chain recombines TRBV27 with TRBJ2-7, with D maybe TRBD1 (7 bases). The CDR3 totals 14 residues. Germline CDR1 is MNHEY and CDR2 is SMNVEV (reference sequence). V lost 6 bases, J lost 6 bases, and 18 bases lay in between. In DNA, the CDR3 is TGTGCCAGCAGCCTAGGGGCAGGGGGGCGCGAGCAGTACTTC. It codes for CASSLGAGGREQYF.

This chain links TRBV25-1 with TRBJ1-2; TRBD1 agrees at 10 bases. CDR3 size: 16 residues. The germline gives CDR1 MGHDK, CDR2 SYGVNS. V gave up 4 bases and J gave up 4 bases; unmatched junction bases: 9. CDR3 nucleotides: TGTGCCAGCAGTGGGGAGACAGGGGGCGCGAGCTATGGCTACACCTTC. Its translation is CASSGETGGASYGYTF.

The J gene is TRBJ2-7, the V gene TRBV5-1; perhaps TRBD1 as D (5 bases). This CDR3 comprises 16 residues. CDR1 and CDR2 from the germline V gene are SGHRS and YFSETQ. Trimming shortened V by 4 bases and J by 2 bases, and 19 bases separated the two germline ends. The CDR3 DNA reads TGCGCCAGCAGCCCGCGCCGGACAAGAGGCGCCTACGAGCAGTACTTC. This codes for CASSPRRTRGAYEQYF.

The chain combines TRBV18 with TRBJ1-6; the D gene is possibly TRBD1 (6 bases). The CDR3 contains 18 residues. The ends were cut back, 0 bases at V and 7 bases at J, with 19 bases in the middle. Germline CDR1 is KGHSH and CDR2 is LQKENI. CDR3 loop: CASSPPKTGPRGNSPLHF. The CDR3 coding sequence is TGTGCCAGCTCACCACCCAAAACGGGACCCAGGGGCAATTCACCCCTCCACTTT.

The chain uses TRBV5-1 and TRBJ2-5, with TRBD2 matching 7 bases. The CDR3 sequence is 16 residues long. With V trimmed by 0 bases and J by 5 bases, 10 bases remained unmatched. The germline V gene encodes CDR1 SGHRS and CDR2 YFSETQ. The CDR3 loop is CASSLGPGVGGETQYF. The DNA for the CDR3 is TGCGCCAGCAGCTTGGGTCCGGGTGTCGGGGGGGAGACCCAGTACTTC.

This clone appeared a single time. The CDR3 loop is CASSLAAGGTEAFF. CDR3 sequence (DNA): TGCGCCAGCAGCTTGGCGGCAGGGGGCACTGAAGCTTTCTTT. The rearrangement uses TRBV5-1 and TRBJ1-1; 7 positions agree with TRBD1. Germline-derived CDR1 and CDR2 are SGHRS and YFSETQ. The CDR3 is 14 residues long. J was trimmed by 4 bases and V by 0 bases; bases with no gene match: 3.

This clone was found a few times. This chain joins TRBV3-1 (or the pseudogene TRBV3-2) and TRBJ1-3; no clear D gene. The V gene's germline CDR1 is LGHDT and CDR2 YNNKEL (reference sequence). CDR3 size: 15 residues. Deletions cut 1 base from V and 1 base from J, with 8 bases between. The CDR3, as DNA: TGTGCCAGCAGCCAAGCGAGAATATCTGGAAACACCATATATTTT. Protein: CASSQARISGNTIYF.

The rearrangement links TRBV5-4 to TRBJ2-2, with D maybe TRBD1 (6 bases). The ends were cut back, 0 bases at V and 0 bases at J, with 9 bases in the middle. CDR1 and CDR2 from the germline V gene are SGHNT and YYREEE (reference sequence). The CDR3 loop spans 16 amino acids. CDR3 protein: CASSLARTANTGELFF. The DNA for the CDR3 is TGTGCCAGCAGCTTGGCGCGGACAGCGAACACCGGGGAGCTGTTTTTT.

The chain recombines TRBV5-1 with TRBJ1-2; 8 bases match TRBD1. CDR1 SGHRS and CDR2 YFSETQ come from the germline V gene. The J segment lost 7 bases and the V segment lost 0 bases, leaving 14 bases of the junction unmatched. There are 17 residues in the CDR3. The CDR3 loop reads CASSLGPSGQGRFGYTF. The CDR3, as DNA: TGCGCCAGCAGCTTGGGGCCCTCCGGACAGGGAAGGTTTGGCTACACCTTC. The variable domain in full, with the rest retrieved from reference TRBV5-1 and TRBJ1-2, is KAGVTQTPRYLIKTRGQQVTLSCSPISGHRSVSWYQQTPGQGLQFLFEYFSETQRNKGNFPGRFSGRQFSNSRSEMNVSTLELGDSALYLCASSLGPSGQGRFGYTFGSGTRLTVV.

This chain uses TRBV3-1 (or the pseudogene TRBV3-2) with TRBJ2-3; weak D call: TRBD2 (7 bases). This CDR3 spans 16 amino acids. The germline V and J ends were trimmed by 1 base and 8 bases, with 19 bases remaining between them. Germline V lookup: CDR1 LGHDT, CDR2 YNNKEL (reference sequence). The CDR3 sequence: CASSQGGGGPQGTQYF. The CDR3 DNA reads TGTGCCAGCAGCCAAGGGGGCGGGGGCCCCCAGGGTACGCAGTATTTT.

J is TRBJ2-2 and V is TRBV3-1 (or the pseudogene TRBV3-2); 9 positions match TRBD1. CDR3 length: 14 residues. Germline trimming cut 2 bases from V and 7 bases from J; bases unmatched to any gene: 2. CDR1 is LGHDT and CDR2 is YNNKEL in the germline V gene (reference sequence). The chain's CDR3 is CASSQTGGFGELFF. CDR3 bases: TGTGCCAGCAGCCAAACAGGGGGCTTCGGGGAGCTGTTTTTT.

CDR3 region: CASRREGRTTEAFF. CDR3 bases: TGCGCCAGCAGGAGGGAGGGTAGGACGACTGAAGCTTTCTTT. This chain joins TRBV5-1 and TRBJ1-1; D call uncertain. The ends were cut back, 5 bases at V and 5 bases at J, with 16 bases in the middle. Germline CDR1 reads SGHRS; CDR2 reads YFSETQ. The CDR3 consists of 14 residues.

For this clone: At one boundary the junction diverges from the germline segment, which might be a read error. The genes are TRBV10-2 and TRBJ2-7; D might be TRBD1 (6 bases). There are 12 residues in the CDR3. CDR1 is WSHSY and CDR2 is SAAADI in the germline V gene. The CDR3 spells CASSESWRTVIF. CDR3 in DNA: TGCGCCAGCAGTGAGTCGTGGCGGACAGTTATCTTC.

J is TRBJ2-7 and V is TRBV6-2 or TRBV6-3, with TRBD1 as a possible D gene (6 bases). This CDR3 spans 15 amino acids. Germline V lookup: CDR1 MNHEY, CDR2 SVGEGT. Trimming took 6 bases from V and 3 from J, leaving 18 bases between them. CDR3 coding DNA: TGTGCCAGCAGCACCGGGACAAGGGCTCGCTACGAGCAGTACTTC. This translates into CASSTGTRARYEQYF.

The rearrangement links TRBV27 to TRBJ2-2; no firm D call. The CDR3 totals 12 residues. Trimming cost V 6 bases and J 4 bases, with 6 bases left between them. The germline gives CDR1 MNHEY, CDR2 SMNVEV (reference sequence). The CDR3 DNA reads TGTGCCAGCAGACATCCCACCGGGGAGCTGTTTTTT. Its translation: CASRHPTGELFF.

CDR3 region: CASSLDREGKLFF. The CDR3 bases are TGTGCCAGCAGCTTGGACAGGGAGGGAAAACTGTTTTTT. V is TRBV5-4 and J is TRBJ1-4; D is possibly TRBD1 (6 bases). Trimming removed 0 bases at V and 10 bases at J, with 10 bases between. CDR3 length equals 13 residues. Germline-derived CDR1 and CDR2 are SGHNT and YYREEE (reference sequence).